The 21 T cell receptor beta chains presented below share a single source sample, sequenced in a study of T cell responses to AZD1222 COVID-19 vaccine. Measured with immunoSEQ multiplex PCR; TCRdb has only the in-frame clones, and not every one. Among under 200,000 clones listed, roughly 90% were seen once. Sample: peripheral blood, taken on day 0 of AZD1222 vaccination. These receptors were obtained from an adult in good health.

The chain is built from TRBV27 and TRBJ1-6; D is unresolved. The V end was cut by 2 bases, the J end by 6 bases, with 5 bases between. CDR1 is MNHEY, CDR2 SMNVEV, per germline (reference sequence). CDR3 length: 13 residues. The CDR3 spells CASSLKVNSPLHF. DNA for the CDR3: TGTGCCAGCAGTTTAAAGGTTAATTCACCCCTCCACTTT.

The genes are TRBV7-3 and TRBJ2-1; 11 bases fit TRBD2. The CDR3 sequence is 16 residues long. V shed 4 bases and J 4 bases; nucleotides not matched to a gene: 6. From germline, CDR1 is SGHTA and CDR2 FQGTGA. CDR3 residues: CASSSSSGGRYNEQFF. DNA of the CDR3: TGTGCCAGCAGCTCCTCTAGCGGGGGGAGATACAATGAGCAGTTCTTC.

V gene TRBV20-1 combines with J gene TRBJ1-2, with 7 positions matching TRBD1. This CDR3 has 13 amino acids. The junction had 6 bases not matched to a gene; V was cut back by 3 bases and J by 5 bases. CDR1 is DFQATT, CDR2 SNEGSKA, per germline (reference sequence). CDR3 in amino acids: CSASGDSLYGYTF. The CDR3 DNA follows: TGCAGTGCTAGTGGGGACAGCCTATATGGCTACACCTTC.

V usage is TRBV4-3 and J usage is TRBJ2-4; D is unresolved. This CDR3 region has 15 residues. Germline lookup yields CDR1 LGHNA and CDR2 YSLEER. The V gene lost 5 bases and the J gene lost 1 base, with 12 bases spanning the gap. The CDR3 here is CASSSRVGAKNIQYF. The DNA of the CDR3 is TGCGCCAGCAGCTCAAGGGTTGGGGCCAAAAACATTCAGTACTTC.

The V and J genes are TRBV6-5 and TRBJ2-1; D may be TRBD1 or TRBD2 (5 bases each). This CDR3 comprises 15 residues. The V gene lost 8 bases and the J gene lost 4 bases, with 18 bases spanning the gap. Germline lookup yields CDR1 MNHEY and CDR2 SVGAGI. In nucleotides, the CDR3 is TGTGCCAGCCCCTCCCCGGGGCTTTGGTACAATGAGCAGTTCTTC. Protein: CASPSPGLWYNEQFF.

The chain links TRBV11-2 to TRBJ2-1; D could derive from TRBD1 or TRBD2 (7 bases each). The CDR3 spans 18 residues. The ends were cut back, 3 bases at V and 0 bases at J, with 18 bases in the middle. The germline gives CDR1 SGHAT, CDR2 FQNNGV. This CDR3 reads CASSLGGRGPFSYNEQFF. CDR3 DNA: TGTGCCAGCAGCTTGGGGGGGAGGGGGCCCTTCTCCTACAATGAGCAGTTCTTC.

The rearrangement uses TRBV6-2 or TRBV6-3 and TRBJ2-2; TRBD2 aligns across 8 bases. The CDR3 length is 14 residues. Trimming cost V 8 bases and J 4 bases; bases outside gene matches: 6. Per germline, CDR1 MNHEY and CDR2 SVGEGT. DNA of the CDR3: TGTGCCAGCTGTTGGCTAGCGGGCACCGGGGAGCTGTTTTTT. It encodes CASCWLAGTGELFF.

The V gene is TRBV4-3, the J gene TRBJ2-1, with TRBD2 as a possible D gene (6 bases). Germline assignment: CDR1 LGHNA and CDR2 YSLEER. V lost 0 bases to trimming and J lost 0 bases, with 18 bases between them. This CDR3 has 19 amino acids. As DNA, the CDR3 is TGCGCCAGCAGCCAAGATCGGATCCGGAGGGATAGCTCCTACAATGAGCAGTTCTTC. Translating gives CASSQDRIRRDSSYNEQFF.

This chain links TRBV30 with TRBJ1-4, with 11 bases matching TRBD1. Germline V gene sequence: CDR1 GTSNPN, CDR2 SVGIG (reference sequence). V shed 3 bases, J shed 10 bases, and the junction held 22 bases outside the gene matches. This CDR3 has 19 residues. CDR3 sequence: CAWSRIKTGTGGLVAKLFF. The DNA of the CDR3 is TGTGCCTGGAGCAGAATAAAGACCGGGACAGGGGGGTTAGTTGCAAAACTGTTTTTT.

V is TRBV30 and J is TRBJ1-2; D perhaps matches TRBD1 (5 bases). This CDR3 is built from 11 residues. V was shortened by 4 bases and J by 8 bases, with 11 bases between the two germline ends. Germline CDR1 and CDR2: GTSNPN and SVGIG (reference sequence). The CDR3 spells CAWTTGGGYTF. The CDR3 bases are TGTGCCTGGACTACAGGCGGCGGCTACACCTTC.

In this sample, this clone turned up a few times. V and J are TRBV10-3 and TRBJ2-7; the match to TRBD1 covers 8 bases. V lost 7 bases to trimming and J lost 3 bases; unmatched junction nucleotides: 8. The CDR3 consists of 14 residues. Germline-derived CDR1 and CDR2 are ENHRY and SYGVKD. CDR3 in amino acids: CAITRTGPNYEQYF. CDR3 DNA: TGTGCCATCACCAGGACAGGGCCAAACTACGAGCAGTACTTC.

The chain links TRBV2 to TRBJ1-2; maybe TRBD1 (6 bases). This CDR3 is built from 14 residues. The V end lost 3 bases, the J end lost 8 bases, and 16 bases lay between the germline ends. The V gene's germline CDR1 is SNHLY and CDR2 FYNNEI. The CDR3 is CASSDIGQSRGYTF. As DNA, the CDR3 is TGTGCCAGCAGTGACATCGGACAGAGCAGGGGCTACACCTTC.

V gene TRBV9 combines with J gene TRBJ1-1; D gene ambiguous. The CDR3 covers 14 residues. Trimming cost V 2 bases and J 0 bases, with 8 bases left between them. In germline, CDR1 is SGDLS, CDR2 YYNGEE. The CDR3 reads CASSVGVLNTEAFF. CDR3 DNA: TGTGCCAGCAGCGTTGGCGTTCTGAACACTGAAGCTTTCTTT.

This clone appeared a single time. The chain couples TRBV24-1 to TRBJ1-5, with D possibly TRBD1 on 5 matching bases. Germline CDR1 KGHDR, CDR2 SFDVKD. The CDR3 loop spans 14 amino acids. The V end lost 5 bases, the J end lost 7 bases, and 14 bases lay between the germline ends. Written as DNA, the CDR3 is TGTGCCACCAGTGCAGGGAGATCCGGGCAGCCCCAGCATTTT. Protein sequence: CATSAGRSGQPQHF.

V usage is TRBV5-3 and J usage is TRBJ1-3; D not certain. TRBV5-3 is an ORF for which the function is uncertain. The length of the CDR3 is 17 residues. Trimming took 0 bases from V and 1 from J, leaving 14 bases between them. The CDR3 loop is CARSLDWREVSGNTIYF. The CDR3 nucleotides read TGTGCCAGAAGCTTGGATTGGCGAGAGGTTTCTGGAAACACCATATATTTT.

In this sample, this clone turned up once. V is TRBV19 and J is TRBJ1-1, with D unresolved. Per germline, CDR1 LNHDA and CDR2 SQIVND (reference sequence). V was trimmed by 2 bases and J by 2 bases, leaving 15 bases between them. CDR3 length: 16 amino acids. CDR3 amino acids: CASSILSGGGNTEAFF. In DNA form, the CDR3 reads TGTGCCAGTAGTATATTGAGTGGTGGTGGAAACACTGAAGCTTTCTTT.

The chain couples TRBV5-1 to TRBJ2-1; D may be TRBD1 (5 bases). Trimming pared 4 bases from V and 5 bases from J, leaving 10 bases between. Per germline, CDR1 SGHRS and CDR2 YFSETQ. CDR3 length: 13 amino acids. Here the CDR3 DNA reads TGCGCCAGCAGCACTGACAGTCACAATGAGCAGTTCTTC. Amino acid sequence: CASSTDSHNEQFF.

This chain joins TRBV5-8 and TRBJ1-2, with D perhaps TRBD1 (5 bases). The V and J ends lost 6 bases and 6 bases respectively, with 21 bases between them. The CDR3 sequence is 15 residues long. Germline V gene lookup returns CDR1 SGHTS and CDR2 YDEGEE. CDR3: CASNKWGRLGDGYTF. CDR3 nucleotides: TGTGCCAGCAACAAGTGGGGGAGGTTGGGTGATGGCTACACCTTC.

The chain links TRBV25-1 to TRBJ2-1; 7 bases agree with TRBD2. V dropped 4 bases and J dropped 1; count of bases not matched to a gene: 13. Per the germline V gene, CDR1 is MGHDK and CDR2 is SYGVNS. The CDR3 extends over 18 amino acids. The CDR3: CASSGVPAWGGSYNEQFF. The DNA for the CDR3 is TGTGCCAGCAGTGGGGTGCCGGCCTGGGGGGGATCCTACAATGAGCAGTTCTTC.

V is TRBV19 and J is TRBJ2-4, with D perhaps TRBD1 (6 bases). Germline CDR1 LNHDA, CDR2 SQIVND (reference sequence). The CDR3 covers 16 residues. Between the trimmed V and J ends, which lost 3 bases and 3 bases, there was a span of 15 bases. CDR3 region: CASSIGLSDSKNIQYF. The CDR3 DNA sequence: TGTGCCAGTAGTATCGGCCTGTCGGACAGCAAAAACATTCAGTACTTC.

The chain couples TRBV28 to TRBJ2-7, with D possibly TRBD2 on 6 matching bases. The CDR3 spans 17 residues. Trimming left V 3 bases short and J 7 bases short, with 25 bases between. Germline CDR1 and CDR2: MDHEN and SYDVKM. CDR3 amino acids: CASSFSGTPGDIGEQYF. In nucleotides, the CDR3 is TGTGCCAGCAGTTTTTCCGGGACCCCGGGGGATATAGGTGAGCAGTACTTC.